These 13 T cell receptor beta chains share one sample of origin, sequenced in a study of blood T cell repertoires in COVID-19. Some clones are missing from TCRdb's copy, which holds only in-frame ones; the method was immunoSEQ multiplex PCR. The table includes 200,000 to 300,000 clones, approximately 86% detected once. Specimen: peripheral blood. These receptors all stem from a woman between 25 and 40 years old who had recovered from COVID-19.

The V call is TRBV19, the J call TRBJ2-3; D ambiguous. CDR1 is LNHDA, CDR2 SQIVND, per germline (reference sequence). V gave up 7 bases and J gave up 3 bases, with 14 bases separating them. The CDR3 covers 14 residues. The CDR3 sequence is CASNQRAETDTQYF. The CDR3 bases are TGTGCCAGTAACCAGCGTGCGGAGACAGATACGCAGTATTTT.

Of note for this clone: One end of the junction does not line up with germline, which may come from a read error. V gene TRBV18 combines with J gene TRBJ2-4, with 16 bases lining up with TRBD2. The CDR3 extends over 12 amino acids. The V gene's germline CDR1 is KGHSH and CDR2 LQKENI. CDR3 nucleotide sequence: TGTGCCAGCTCACCCGGGACTAGCGGGGGGGTCTTC. It codes for CASSPGTSGGVF.

V is TRBV2 and J is TRBJ1-2, with 7 positions matching TRBD1. Per the germline V gene, CDR1 is SNHLY and CDR2 is FYNNEI. The length of the CDR3 is 16 residues. The V gene end was trimmed by 6 bases and the J gene end by 1 base; junction bases not matched to a gene: 11. Written as DNA, the CDR3 is TGTGCCAGCAGAGGAACGGGACAGAGCTTTAACTATGGCTACACCTTC. Encoded protein: CASRGTGQSFNYGYTF. Complete variable domain (other parts from reference TRBV2 and TRBJ1-2): EPEVTQTPSHQVTQMGQEVILRCVPISNHLYFYWYRQILGQKVEFLVSFYNNEISEKSEIFDDQFSVERPDGSNFTLKIRSTKLEDSAMYFCASRGTGQSFNYGYTFGSGTRLTVV.

V is TRBV7-2 and J is TRBJ1-1, with D unresolved. V was shortened by 5 bases and J by 10 bases, with 14 bases between the two germline ends. The CDR3 contains 12 residues. Germline CDR1 reads SGHTA; CDR2 reads FQGNSA. The CDR3 is CASSPYGNVAFF. In DNA form, the CDR3 reads TGTGCCAGCAGCCCATACGGTAACGTAGCTTTCTTT.

V usage is TRBV7-9 and J usage is TRBJ1-1, with a weak D call TRBD1 (5 bases). V dropped 7 bases and J dropped 4 bases, with 13 bases sitting between them. Per germline, CDR1 SEHNR and CDR2 FQNEAQ (reference sequence). This CDR3 has 13 amino acids. The DNA for the CDR3 is TGTGCCAGCACCTTTCGGGGACTCACTGAAGCTTTCTTT. It yields the protein CASTFRGLTEAFF.

The chain couples TRBV19 to TRBJ1-5, with D tentatively TRBD1 (5 bases). The V gene lost 6 bases and the J gene lost 6 bases, with 24 bases spanning the gap. In germline, CDR1 is LNHDA, CDR2 SQIVND (reference sequence). The CDR3 covers 17 residues. The DNA of the CDR3 is TGTGCCAGTAGCGATGACTGGGGGGTTTTGGCGGGTCAGCCCCAGCATTTT. The encoded protein is CASSDDWGVLAGQPQHF.

The chain uses TRBV7-9 and TRBJ1-5; weak D call: TRBD1 (6 bases). V lost 5 bases and J 1 base, leaving 12 bases between the germline ends. The length of the CDR3 is 15 residues. The V gene's germline CDR1 is SEHNR and CDR2 FQNEAQ (reference sequence). This CDR3 is CASSGSGTSNQPQHF. The CDR3 nucleotides read TGTGCCAGCAGCGGCTCCGGGACAAGCAATCAGCCCCAGCATTTT.

In its sample, this clone was seen a few times. The rearrangement joins TRBV7-9 to TRBJ1-1; D remains unclear. Germline CDR1 SEHNR, CDR2 FQNEAQ (reference sequence). V dropped 2 bases and J dropped 3 bases, with 10 bases sitting between them. The CDR3 is 14 amino acids. CDR3 bases: TGTGCCAGCAGCTTACGGGATTTGGACACTGAAGCTTTCTTT. It specifies CASSLRDLDTEAFF.

This chain uses TRBV6-5 with TRBJ1-2; TRBD1 matches 7 bases. Germline trimming cut 6 bases from V and 5 bases from J; bases unmatched to any gene: 6. CDR1 is MNHEY, CDR2 SVGAGI, per germline. This CDR3 spans 13 amino acids. CDR3 bases: TGTGCCAGCAGAAAACAGGGGACTTATGGCTACACCTTC. Its protein is CASRKQGTYGYTF.

V gene TRBV27 combines with J gene TRBJ1-6; TRBD1 is a possible D gene (6 bases). This CDR3 region has 16 residues. Germline loops: CDR1 MNHEY, CDR2 SMNVEV (reference sequence). Trimming pared 2 bases from V and 7 bases from J, leaving 15 bases between. The CDR3 DNA reads TGTGCCAGCAGTTTAAGAGGCAGGGGAGTGAATTCACCCCTCCACTTT. Protein sequence: CASSLRGRGVNSPLHF.

V usage is TRBV5-1 and J usage is TRBJ1-2, with D possibly being TRBD1 (6 bases). V lost 4 bases and J lost 2, with 9 bases in between. Per germline, CDR1 SGHRS and CDR2 YFSETQ. The CDR3 contains 13 residues. CDR3 amino acids: CASSADRNYGYTF. The DNA for the CDR3 is TGCGCCAGCAGCGCGGACAGAAACTATGGCTACACCTTC.

This chain joins TRBV27 and TRBJ1-2; 7 bases align to TRBD1. There are 12 residues in the CDR3. Trimming took 10 bases from V and 3 from J; bases not matched to a gene: 5. Germline values: CDR1 MNHEY, CDR2 SMNVEV (reference sequence). The CDR3 region is CATVQGYYGYTF. The CDR3 nucleotides read TGTGCCACCGTACAGGGGTACTATGGCTACACCTTC.

The V gene is TRBV3-1 (or the pseudogene TRBV3-2), the J gene TRBJ2-5; tentative D call: TRBD1 (5 bases). Trimming cost V 1 base and J 1 base, with 7 bases left between them. Germline CDR1 and CDR2: LGHDT and YNNKEL (reference sequence). CDR3 length: 14 amino acids. DNA of the CDR3: TGTGCCAGCAGCCAAGGAACAGGCCAAGAGACCCAGTACTTC. Amino acid sequence: CASSQGTGQETQYF.